This T cell receptor beta chain was obtained from a study of T-cell reconstitution after alpha-beta-depleted transplantation in children. Notes on the study in general: At one year after transplant, newly produced T cells mostly accounted for T-cell counts and diversity. About two months after transplant, alpha-beta T cells reportedly came from several hundred expanded graft clones.

In this sample, this clonotype turned up a few times. Antigen specificity is unknown. The V end was cut by 0 bases, the J end by 9 bases, with 8 bases between. This CDR3 is 13 amino acids long. From germline, CDR1 is KGHDR and CDR2 SFDVKD. Preparation of the TCRbeta library involved a method that used unique molecular identifiers. Each CDR3 protein gets one entry after TCRdb re-called the PCR reads with MiXCR. The table includes fewer than 550,000 distinct CDR3 sequences, roughly 10% detected once. The sequences come from PBMCs, mostly from graft donor cells, collected 180 days after TCRalphabeta/CD19-depleted stem cell transplant. The chain employs TRBV24-1 and TRBJ2-1; the D is unclear. This receptor was taken from a female patient aged 2-10 years who had a stem cell transplant for aplastic anemia, so the T cells may come from the graft donor. The CDR3 spells CATSDLWAREQFF. Written as DNA, the CDR3 is TGTGCCACCAGTGATTTGTGGGCGCGTGAGCAGTTCTTC.